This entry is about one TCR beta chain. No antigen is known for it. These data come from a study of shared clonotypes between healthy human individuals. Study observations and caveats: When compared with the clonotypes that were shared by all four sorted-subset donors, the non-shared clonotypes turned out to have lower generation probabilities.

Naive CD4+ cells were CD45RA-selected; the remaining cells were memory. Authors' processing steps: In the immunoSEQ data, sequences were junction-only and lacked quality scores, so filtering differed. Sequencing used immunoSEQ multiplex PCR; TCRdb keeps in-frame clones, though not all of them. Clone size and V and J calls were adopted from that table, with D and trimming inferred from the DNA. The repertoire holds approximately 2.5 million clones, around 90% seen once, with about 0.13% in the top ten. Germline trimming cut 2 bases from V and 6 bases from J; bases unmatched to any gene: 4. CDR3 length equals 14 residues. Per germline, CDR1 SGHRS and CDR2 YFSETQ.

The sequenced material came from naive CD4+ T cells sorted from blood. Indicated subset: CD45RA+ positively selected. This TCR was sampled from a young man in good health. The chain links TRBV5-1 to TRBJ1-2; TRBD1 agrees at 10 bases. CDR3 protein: CASSLIGQGDGYTF. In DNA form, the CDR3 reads TGCGCCAGCAGCTTAATCGGACAGGGGGATGGCTACACCTTC.